The present T cell receptor beta chain was sequenced within a study of blood T cell repertoires in COVID-19. Study context: Collection of acute and convalescent COVID-19 samples took place in the United States, Italy and Spain. PBMCs, B-cell-depleted T cells, or T cells provided the cDNA or gDNA that made up the material.

The authors' processing: Reference gene primer amplification yielded estimated nucleated cell counts. Here immunoSEQ multiplex PCR was the method, and the copy in TCRdb shows in-frame clones only, minus some. The V and J calls and the clone size are those of that table, but D and trimming were determined from the DNA. Among a few hundred thousand clones listed, about nine tenths were seen once. Sequences were obtained from peripheral blood. This TCR was sampled from a man in his fifties with acute or convalescent COVID-19.

CDR3 coding DNA: TGTGCCAGCAGTCGGGGGGGCAGTAGGAATCAGCCCCAGCATTTT. Protein: CASSRGGSRNQPQHF. The V and J genes are TRBV6-2 or TRBV6-3 and TRBJ1-5, with D perhaps TRBD1 (6 bases). The V end lost 5 bases, the J end lost 4 bases, and 15 bases lay between the germline ends. The length of the CDR3 is 15 residues. CDR1 and CDR2 from the germline V gene are MNHEY and SVGEGT.